The 16 T cell receptor beta chains presented below share a single source sample, sequenced in a study of Ad26.COV2.S vaccination and SARS-CoV-2 variants. Noted treatment: around 19 received Ad26.COV2.S at low or high dose, single or two shots; roughly five received placebo; per-sample allocation not given. Day 63 after the first injection of vaccine or placebo was the sampling time. The repertoire was sequenced with immunoSEQ multiplex PCR; TCRdb's copy has only in-frame clones and lacks some. The table lists about 350,000 clones, about 86% of them singletons. The source was peripheral blood, collected in a trial of Ad26.COV2.S vaccine versus placebo. These receptors were obtained from a person aged 18-60 years who received the Ad26.COV2.S COVID-19 vaccine or a placebo.

A remark on this clone: Other nucleotide sequences in the sample specify the same CDR3. The J gene is TRBJ2-3, the V gene TRBV19, with unresolved D. Germline V gives CDR1 LNHDA, CDR2 SQIVND (reference sequence). V was cut by 4 bases and J by 2 bases, with 1 base left in between. The CDR3 is 11 amino acids. DNA of the CDR3: TGTGCCAGTAGTACCACAGATACGCAGTATTTT. It codes for CASSTTDTQYF.

The chain joins TRBV24-1 to TRBJ2-3; D possibly corresponds to TRBD1 (6 bases). Germline lookup yields CDR1 KGHDR and CDR2 SFDVKD. The CDR3 sequence is 17 residues long. V was trimmed by 5 bases and J by 5 bases, leaving 22 bases between them. The CDR3 DNA reads TGTGCCACCAGTGGGTGGGGGACAAGCCGTCGGGTAGATACGCAGTATTTT. This sequence encodes CATSGWGTSRRVDTQYF.

CDR3 sequence: CASSHRRLRTGGLTNSPLHF. CDR3 nucleotide sequence: TGTGCCAGCAGCCACCGCCGTCTCCGGACAGGGGGGCTGACTAATTCACCCCTCCACTTT. The chain combines TRBV7-8 with TRBJ1-6, with 10 bases aligning to TRBD1. This CDR3 spans 20 amino acids. Trimming at V came to 5 bases and at J to 6 bases, leaving 19 bases not matched to a gene. From germline, CDR1 is SGHVS and CDR2 FQNEAQ.

The rearrangement uses TRBV5-1 and TRBJ2-1; 9 positions agree with TRBD1. With 1 base clipped from V and 5 bases from J, the junction kept 4 bases outside the gene matches. Looked up from germline, CDR1 is SGHRS and CDR2 is YFSETQ. CDR3 length equals 15 residues. Here the CDR3 DNA reads TGCGCCAGCAGCTTGACCGGGACAGGGCACAATGAGCAGTTCTTC. Translating gives CASSLTGTGHNEQFF.

The gene calls are TRBV3-1 (or the pseudogene TRBV3-2) and TRBJ2-1; no clear D. The ends were cut back, 4 bases at V and 0 bases at J, with 10 bases in the middle. This CDR3 has 15 amino acids. Germline CDR1 LGHDT, CDR2 YNNKEL (reference sequence). The CDR3 loop is CASSPDPFSYNEQFF. CDR3 bases: TGTGCCAGCAGCCCAGACCCCTTCTCCTACAATGAGCAGTTCTTC.

The V call is TRBV2, the J call TRBJ2-7; TRBD1 aligns across 7 bases. Germline CDR1 is SNHLY and CDR2 is FYNNEI. CDR3 size: 11 residues. Losses at the gene ends were 8 bases for V and 4 bases for J; bases not matched to a gene: 2. DNA for the CDR3: TGTGCCAGCGGACAGGCATACGAGCAGTACTTC. This translates into CASGQAYEQYF.

This chain connects TRBV5-4 to TRBJ2-7; D call uncertain. CDR1 and CDR2 from the germline V gene are SGHNT and YYREEE (reference sequence). V was shortened by 0 bases and J by 3 bases, with 10 bases between the two germline ends. The CDR3 contains 14 residues. As DNA, the CDR3 is TGTGCCAGCAGCTTGGGGGCAGGTAACTACGAGCAGTACTTC. This encodes CASSLGAGNYEQYF.

This chain joins TRBV19 and TRBJ2-1, with a weak D call TRBD2 (7 bases). Germline CDR1 reads LNHDA; CDR2 reads SQIVND (reference sequence). V lost 0 bases and J lost 10, with 16 bases in between. CDR3 length equals 15 residues. The CDR3 here is CASSIDWGGPREQFF. The CDR3, as DNA: TGTGCCAGTAGTATAGATTGGGGGGGGCCTAGGGAGCAGTTCTTC.

The V gene is TRBV27, the J gene TRBJ2-1; D not certain. Germline V gene sequence: CDR1 MNHEY, CDR2 SMNVEV (reference sequence). This CDR3 comprises 15 residues. Trimming removed 6 bases from V and 0 bases from J, with 12 bases in between. The CDR3 region has the DNA TGTGCCAGCAGAAGACAATCCAGCTCCTACAATGAGCAGTTCTTC. This codes for CASRRQSSSYNEQFF.

The gene calls are TRBV12-3 or TRBV12-4 and TRBJ1-2, with TRBD1 matching 9 bases. The trim removed 6 bases at V and 5 bases at J, leaving 4 bases unmatched. This CDR3 has 13 amino acids. CDR3: CASSNRGRYGYTF. The CDR3, as DNA: TGTGCCAGCAGCAACAGGGGGCGTTATGGCTACACCTTC.

This clone was seen a handful of times. Other DNA sequences from this sample encode an identical CDR3 as well. The J gene is TRBJ1-2, the V gene TRBV12-3 or TRBV12-4; no reliable D call. This CDR3 is 11 amino acids long. V was cut by 1 base and J by 7 bases, with 4 bases left in between. The CDR3 protein is CASSLGGGYTF. The DNA of the CDR3 is TGTGCCAGCAGTTTAGGGGGTGGCTACACCTTC.

V is TRBV14 and J is TRBJ1-2; no firm D call. Trimming removed 0 bases from V and 8 bases from J, with 16 bases in between. Germline loops: CDR1 SGHDN, CDR2 FVKESK. The CDR3 extends over 15 amino acids. The CDR3 region has the DNA TGTGCCAGCAGCCAAGATCCAGGACCCGTCGGGGGCTACACCTTC. This translates into CASSQDPGPVGGYTF.

This clone was seen a single time. The J gene is TRBJ2-1, the V gene TRBV30; 8 nucleotides align to TRBD1. CDR3 length: 15 residues. CDR1 is GTSNPN, CDR2 SVGIG, per germline (reference sequence). With V trimmed by 5 bases and J by 2 bases, 8 bases remained unmatched. CDR3 nucleotide sequence: TGTGCCTGGGGGGAGCAGGGGGCTCCCTACAATGAGCAGTTCTTC. Protein: CAWGEQGAPYNEQFF.

This clone came up once. The V call is TRBV19, the J call TRBJ1-1; D is undetermined. CDR1 is LNHDA, CDR2 SQIVND, per germline (reference sequence). This CDR3 has 12 amino acids. The V end was cut by 10 bases, the J end by 4 bases, with 13 bases between. For the CDR3, the DNA is TGTGCCACCCTTGCATGGCCCACTGAAGCTTTCTTT. This encodes CATLAWPTEAFF. The full variable domain, rest sourced from reference TRBV19 and TRBJ1-1, is DGGITQSPKYLFRKEGQNVTLSCEQNLNHDAMYWYRQDPGQGLRLIYYSQIVNDFQKGDIAEGYSVSREKKESFPLTVTSAQKNPTAFYLCATLAWPTEAFFGQGTRLTVV.

The V call is TRBV27, the J call TRBJ2-1; D is possibly TRBD1 (6 bases). CDR1 is MNHEY and CDR2 is SMNVEV in the germline V gene (reference sequence). The V and J ends lost 2 bases and 5 bases respectively, with 10 bases between them. CDR3 length: 14 amino acids. The CDR3 region has the DNA TGTGCCAGCAGTTTACAGGGGAGACACAATGAGCAGTTCTTC. It specifies CASSLQGRHNEQFF.

The V gene is TRBV9, the J gene TRBJ2-1, with D unclear. The CDR3 is 13 amino acids. Trimming took 0 bases from V and 9 from J, leaving 10 bases between them. Per germline, CDR1 SGDLS and CDR2 YYNGEE. Here the CDR3 DNA reads TGTGCCAGCAGCGTAGCCCCCCAGAGTGAGCAGTTCTTC. Translation: CASSVAPQSEQFF.